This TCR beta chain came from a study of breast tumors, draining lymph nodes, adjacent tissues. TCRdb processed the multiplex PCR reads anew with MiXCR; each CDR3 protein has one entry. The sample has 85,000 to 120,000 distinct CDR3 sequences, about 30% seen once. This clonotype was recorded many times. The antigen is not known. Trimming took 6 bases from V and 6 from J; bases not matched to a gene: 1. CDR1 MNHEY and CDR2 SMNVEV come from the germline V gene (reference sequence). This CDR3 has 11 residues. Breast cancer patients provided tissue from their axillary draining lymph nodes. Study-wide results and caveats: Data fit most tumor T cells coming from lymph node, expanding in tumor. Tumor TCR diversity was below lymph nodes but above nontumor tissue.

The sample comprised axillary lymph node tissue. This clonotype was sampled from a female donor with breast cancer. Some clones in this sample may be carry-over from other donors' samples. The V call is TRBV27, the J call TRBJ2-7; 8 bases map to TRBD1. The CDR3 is CASSQGAEQYF. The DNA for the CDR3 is TGTGCCAGCAGCCAGGGGGCCGAGCAGTACTTC.